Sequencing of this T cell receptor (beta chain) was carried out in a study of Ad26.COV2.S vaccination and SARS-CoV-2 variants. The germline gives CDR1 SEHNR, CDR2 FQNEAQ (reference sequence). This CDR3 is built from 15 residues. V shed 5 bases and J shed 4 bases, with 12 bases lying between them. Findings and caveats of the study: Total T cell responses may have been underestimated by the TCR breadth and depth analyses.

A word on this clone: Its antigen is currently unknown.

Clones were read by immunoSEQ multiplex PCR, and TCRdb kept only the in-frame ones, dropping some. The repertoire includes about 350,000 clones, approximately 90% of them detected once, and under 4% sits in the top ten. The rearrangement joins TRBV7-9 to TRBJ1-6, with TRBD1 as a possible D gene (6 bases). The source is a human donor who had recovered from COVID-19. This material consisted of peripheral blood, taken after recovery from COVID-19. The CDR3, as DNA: TGTGCCAGCAGCCTCACGGACAGTTATAATTCACCCCTCCACTTT. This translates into CASSLTDSYNSPLHF. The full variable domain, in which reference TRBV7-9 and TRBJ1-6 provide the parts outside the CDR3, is DTGVSQNPRHKITKRGQNVTFRCDPISEHNRLYWYRQTLGQGPEFLTYFQNEAQLEKSRLLSDRFSAERPKGSFSTLEIQRTEQGDSAMYLCASSLTDSYNSPLHFGNGTRLTVT.